The next 22 T cell receptor beta chains were all read from a single sample in a study of blood T cells in healthy people across ages (dated by TCRdb to 2014 to 2015). Libraries were prepared through 5' RACE. These reads were obtained on an Illumina HiSeq 2500. A second roughly 6 to 12 cycle PCR used a sample-barcoded 5' primer and a J-beta primer mix. The public reads were reanalyzed by TCRdb: fastp trimming at Q25, MiXCR alignment, in-frame beta chains only. A single entry per CDR3 protein holds the most common genes and DNA from its merged rows. The sample has around 1,700,000 distinct CDR3 sequences on record, approximately 30% of them singletons. The ten largest make up about 7.7% of the sample. The sample comprised blood. These receptors were taken from a woman between 25 and 40 years old in good health.

This clonotype was recorded many times. The rearrangement links TRBV21-1 to TRBJ2-1; the table names TRBD2, a call not compared with the DNA. TRBV21-1 is noted as a pseudogene. This CDR3 region has 15 residues. This CDR3 reads CASSKVGLGGTEQFF. DNA for the CDR3: TGTGCCAGCAGCAAAGTGGGGCTAGGCGGGACTGAGCAGTTCTTC.

The CDR3 region has the DNA TGTGCCAGCAGCTTAACCCTACAGACCCAGTACTTC. Encoded protein: CASSLTLQTQYF. The rearrangement uses TRBV5-5 and TRBJ2-5, with D unclear. CDR3 size: 12 residues. CDR1 and CDR2 from the germline V gene are SGHKS and YYEKEE (reference sequence). Trimming pared 2 bases from V and 6 bases from J, leaving 8 bases between.

In this sample, this clonotype turned up a few times. The chain recombines TRBV25-1 with TRBJ2-7; TRBD2 matches at 7 bases. The tail of the sequence fits TRBJ2-5 better, so the J call may be wrong. The germline CDR1 and CDR2 sequences are MGHDK and SYGVNS. This CDR3 contains 14 residues. As DNA, the CDR3 is TGTGCCAGCAGTGAATTCGGGGGGTTAAAGACCCAGTACTTC. It is translated as CASSEFGGLKTQYF.

This chain links TRBV11-2 with TRBJ2-5; TRBD1 is a possible D gene (5 bases). The CDR3 has 15 amino acids. The germline V gene encodes CDR1 SGHAT and CDR2 FQNNGV. V lost 7 bases, J lost 1 base, and 16 bases lay in between. This CDR3 is CASKLRGQSQETQYF. The CDR3 region has the DNA TGTGCCAGCAAGCTTAGGGGCCAGAGCCAAGAGACCCAGTACTTC.

This clonotype was counted ten times or more. The chain carries TRBV7-2 and TRBJ2-1; 8 bases map to TRBD2. CDR1 is SGHTA, CDR2 FQGNSA, per germline. After removal of 1 base from V and 7 bases from J, the junction contained 6 bases not matched to a gene. The CDR3 runs to 15 residues. The CDR3 DNA is TGTGCCAGCAGCTTAGTGGTTAGCGGGATAAATGAGCAGTTCTTC. Translating gives CASSLVVSGINEQFF. Supplemented by reference TRBV7-2 and TRBJ2-1, the full variable domain reads GAGVSQSPSNKVTEKGKDVELRCDPISGHTALYWYRQSLGQGLEFLIYFQGNSAPDKSGLPSDRFSAERTGGSVSTLTIQRTQQEDSAVYLCASSLVVSGINEQFFGPGTRLTVL.

This clonotype was detected a few times. V gene TRBV20-1 combines with J gene TRBJ2-7, with 10 bases that match TRBD2. Germline V gene sequence: CDR1 DFQATT, CDR2 SNEGSKA (reference sequence). This CDR3 has 15 amino acids. Germline trimming cut 4 bases from V and 1 base from J; bases unmatched to any gene: 7. Written as DNA, the CDR3 is TGCAGTGCTACAGTTCCACTAGCGGGATCCTACGAGCAGTACTTC. As protein: CSATVPLAGSYEQYF.

This clonotype was detected once. The chain couples TRBV6-5 to TRBJ2-7, with TRBD1 matching over 12 bases. Germline trimming cut 5 bases from V and 4 bases from J; bases unmatched to any gene: 6. Germline values: CDR1 MNHEY, CDR2 SVGAGI. The CDR3 is made up of 15 amino acids. CDR3 coding DNA: TGTGCCAGCAGTCACGGGACAGGGGGCCCGTACGAGCAGTACTTC. Residues: CASSHGTGGPYEQYF.

This clonotype was recorded at least ten times. The chain carries TRBV2 and TRBJ2-1; 10 bases are a match to TRBD1. CDR3 length: 14 amino acids. V lost 8 bases to trimming and J lost 5 bases; unmatched junction nucleotides: 6. Germline V lookup: CDR1 SNHLY, CDR2 FYNNEI. In nucleotides, the CDR3 is TGTGCCAGCCTGGGGACAGGGGCCCACAATGAGCAGTTCTTC. Protein: CASLGTGAHNEQFF.

With regard to this clonotype: A read error is likely, as this CDR3 ends without the conserved phenylalanine or tryptophan. This rearrangement joins TRBV29-1 to TRBJ2-1; D unclear. The DNA end is a closer match to TRBJ2-7, so the J assignment may be wrong. There are 14 residues in the CDR3. The germline V gene encodes CDR1 SQVTM and CDR2 ANQGSEA. CDR3 DNA: TGCAGCGTTGAAGGCGGTAGGCGCTACAATGAGCAGTACCTC. It encodes CSVEGGRRYNEQYL.

This clonotype was seen many times. The chain employs TRBV6-5 and TRBJ1-2, with TRBD1 as a possible D gene (6 bases). CDR3 size: 13 residues. Germline CDR1 and CDR2: MNHEY and SVGAGI. Trimming left V 6 bases short and J 2 bases short, with 10 bases between. The CDR3 loop reads CASSGGTNYGYTF. CDR3 nucleotide sequence: TGTGCCAGCAGCGGGGGGACAAACTATGGCTACACCTTC.

The V and J genes are TRBV2 and TRBJ1-2; possible D gene TRBD1, 5 bases. Looked up from germline, CDR1 is SNHLY and CDR2 is FYNNEI. This CDR3 contains 15 residues. V lost 3 bases to trimming and J lost 4 bases, with 15 bases between them. The chain's CDR3 is CASSEWAGRPYGYTF. The CDR3 DNA sequence: TGTGCCAGCAGTGAGTGGGCAGGGAGGCCCTATGGCTACACCTTC.

This clonotype has ten or more counts. V usage is TRBV20-1 and J usage is TRBJ2-5; tentatively, D is TRBD2 (6 bases). CDR1 is DFQATT and CDR2 is SNEGSKA in the germline V gene (reference sequence). The CDR3 covers 16 residues. The germline V and J ends were trimmed by 3 bases and 0 bases, with 17 bases remaining between them. CDR3 loop: CSARVRGGTNQETQYF. The CDR3 nucleotides are TGCAGTGCTAGGGTTCGGGGCGGGACCAACCAAGAGACCCAGTACTTC.

This clonotype was seen a few times. The chain has TRBV7-8 and TRBJ1-2, with a possible D match to TRBD1 (6 bases). Trimming cost V 1 base and J 5 bases, with 14 bases left between them. CDR3 length: 15 residues. Germline V gives CDR1 SGHVS, CDR2 FQNEAQ. CDR3 sequence reads: CASSLGPGDRYGYTF. For the CDR3, the DNA is TGTGCCAGCAGCTTAGGCCCAGGGGATCGGTATGGCTACACCTTC.

This clonotype was seen a handful of times. The rearrangement uses TRBV20-1 and TRBJ1-5, with a tentative D call TRBD1 (6 bases). Germline CDR1 DFQATT, CDR2 SNEGSKA (reference sequence). The CDR3 is 15 amino acids. Between the trimmed V and J ends, which lost 6 bases and 4 bases, there was a span of 19 bases. The CDR3 DNA sequence: TGCAGTGCCAACCCCCACAGGGATGGGAATCAGCCCCAGCATTTT. It is translated as CSANPHRDGNQPQHF.

This clonotype has just a few counts. The V and J genes are TRBV28 and TRBJ2-6; maybe TRBD1 (7 bases). CDR3 length: 20 amino acids. The germline V and J ends were trimmed by 3 bases and 2 bases, with 23 bases remaining between them. The germline V gene encodes CDR1 MDHEN and CDR2 SYDVKM. The CDR3 spells CASSFPRAGGLYTGANVLTF. The CDR3 DNA follows: TGTGCCAGCAGTTTCCCCAGGGCAGGGGGGCTATATACTGGGGCCAACGTCCTGACTTTC.

The sample holds a few counts of this clonotype. This sequence joins TRBV7-9 and TRBJ1-6; D is unresolved. Germline CDR1 and CDR2: SEHNR and FQNEAQ (reference sequence). The V end was cut by 6 bases, the J end by 9 bases, with 3 bases between. CDR3 length: 10 residues. For the CDR3, the DNA is TGTGCCAGCAGAACTTCACCCCTCCACTTT. It yields the protein CASRTSPLHF.

Only a few counts were recorded for this clonotype. One junction end disagrees with the germline gene, perhaps due to a read error. The chain has TRBV27 and TRBJ2-1; maybe TRBD2 (5 bases). Germline values: CDR1 MNHEY, CDR2 SMNVEV (reference sequence). The CDR3 runs to 14 residues. The CDR3 region has the DNA TGTTCCAGCAGTCTGATAGCGAGATACAATGAGCAGTTCTTC. This gives the protein CSSSLIARYNEQFF.

This rearrangement joins TRBV20-1 to TRBJ2-1, with D perhaps being TRBD1 or TRBD2 (5 bases each). Trimming pared 7 bases from V and 6 bases from J, leaving 19 bases between. The CDR3 is 14 residues long. Germline loops: CDR1 DFQATT, CDR2 SNEGSKA (reference sequence). The CDR3 protein is CSVKHGTRGNEQFF. CDR3 bases: TGCAGTGTCAAACACGGGACCCGGGGCAATGAGCAGTTCTTC.

This clonotype turned up a few times. The chain has TRBV3-1 and TRBJ2-2, with a tentative D call TRBD2 (6 bases). Germline V gives CDR1 LGHDT, CDR2 YNNKEL (reference sequence). Trimming left V 2 bases short and J 0 bases short, with 10 bases between. There are 16 residues in the CDR3. The CDR3 coding sequence is TGTGCCAGCAGCCAATTAGCGGAGTCGAACACCGGGGAGCTGTTTTTT. Amino acids: CASSQLAESNTGELFF.

This clonotype has just one count. J is TRBJ2-2 and V is TRBV12-5; possible D gene TRBD2, 5 bases. Trimming pared 3 bases from V and 2 bases from J, leaving 13 bases between. Looked up from germline, CDR1 is LGHNT and CDR2 is FRNRAP. The CDR3 loop spans 16 amino acids. CDR3 nucleotide sequence: TGTGCTAGTGGTTTACCATCCAGCGGCAACACCGGGGAGCTGTTTTTT. Amino acids: CASGLPSSGNTGELFF.

This clonotype was counted ten times or more. The chain is built from TRBV14 and TRBJ2-1, with D unresolved. The germline V and J ends were trimmed by 1 base and 11 bases, with 18 bases remaining between them. This CDR3 region has 15 residues. Germline CDR1 reads SGHDN; CDR2 reads FVKESK. The CDR3 protein is CASSQVSTSKLQQFF. For the CDR3, the DNA is TGTGCCAGCAGCCAAGTTAGTACATCTAAACTCCAGCAGTTCTTC.

The chain recombines TRBV6-4 with TRBJ2-1; no firm D call. Germline CDR1 reads MRHNA; CDR2 reads SNTAGT. The CDR3 runs 15 residues. V lost 0 bases, J lost 0 bases, and 6 bases lay in between. The CDR3 region has the DNA TGTGCCAGCAGTGACTCCCAGGCCTCCTACAATGAGCAGTTCTTC. As protein: CASSDSQASYNEQFF.